This TCR beta chain was retrieved from a study of blood T cell repertoires in COVID-19. Study information: Sites in the United States, Italy and Spain provided acute and convalescent COVID-19 samples. In each case, the material was cDNA or gDNA derived from T cells, B-cell-depleted T cells, or PBMCs.

Germline-derived CDR1 and CDR2 are MDHEN and SYDVKM. This CDR3 has 16 amino acids. V was cut by 5 bases and J by 8 bases, with 23 bases left in between. Original handling: Reference gene primer amplification gave estimated nucleated cell counts. This table comes from immunoSEQ multiplex PCR, and its TCRdb copy is limited to in-frame clones, with some not included. V and J calls and clone size are given by that table; D and trimming were obtained from the DNA. The sample includes roughly 62,000 clones, around nine tenths seen only once; the top ten take 7.4%. This clone was counted once. The material sequenced was peripheral blood. This sequence joins TRBV28 and TRBJ2-3; tentative D call: TRBD2 (6 bases). The clonotype originates from a human donor with active COVID-19. The donor label of this sample is uncertain. As DNA, the CDR3 is TGTGCCAGCAGTCGCCCGCTAGCGACCCGGGCAGGTACGCAGTATTTT. Residues: CASSRPLATRAGTQYF.